What follows are 30 T cell receptor beta chains derived from one specimen sequenced in a study of CXCR3-negative and CXCR3-positive naive CD8 T cells (dated by TCRdb to 2018 to 2020). Beyond this particular receptor, the publication reports: Compared with CXCR3-negative naive cells, CXCR3-positive naive cells had TRB CDR3s with higher hydrophobicity (lower Kidera factor 4), lower energy, and higher strength and volume indices.

The instrument given in TCRdb is NextSeq 550. The Human TCR Profiling Kit (MiLaboratory) was used to make UMI-labeled 5' RACE TRB cDNA libraries. Reads reprocessed by TCRdb are summarized as one entry per CDR3 protein sequence, and DNA is absent. The sample table gives over 55,000 distinct CDR3 sequences. More than 0.5% of the sample lies in the top ten. Antigens of these TCRs are unknown. The sample consisted of naive CXCR3+ CD8+ T cells from blood. In the paper's terms, the cell subset or site label means: CD45RO-CCR7+CD27+CD95- naive CD8+ T cells expressing CXCR3 (TNR3+). The receptors were gathered from a human donor in good health. Some clones in this sample may be carry-over from other donors' samples.

The V gene is TRBV25-1, the J gene TRBJ2-5; lacking DNA, the TRBD1 call made by TCRdb goes unchecked. The CDR3 spans 17 residues. The germline gives CDR1 MGHDK, CDR2 SYGVNS. This CDR3 is CASSEYETGEYQETQYF.

The chain carries TRBV7-3 and TRBJ2-1; TCRdb designates TRBD2, a call that cannot be tested without DNA. The CDR3 totals 14 residues. In germline, CDR1 is SGHTA, CDR2 FQGTGA. CDR3 protein: CASSTPGLHNEQFF.

The V and J genes are TRBV7-9 and TRBJ1-4. The CDR3 consists of 16 residues. Per germline, CDR1 SEHNR and CDR2 FQNEAQ (reference sequence). The CDR3 region is CASSPLGGVGEEKLFF.

The CDR3 sequence: CSVGTQETQYF. The chain is built from TRBV29-1 and TRBJ2-5. The CDR3 is 11 amino acids. Germline CDR1 reads SQVTM; CDR2 reads ANQGSEA.

The genes are TRBV29-1 and TRBJ2-2; lacking DNA, the TRBD2 call made by TCRdb goes unchecked. The CDR3 has 13 residues. CDR1 and CDR2 from the germline V gene are SQVTM and ANQGSEA. CDR3 sequence: CSGAEGNTGELFF.

The rearrangement uses TRBV10-3 and TRBJ1-4. The CDR3 is 13 amino acids. CDR1 ENHRY and CDR2 SYGVKD come from the germline V gene. The CDR3 loop reads CAIRDSTNEKLFF.

The J gene is TRBJ1-3, the V gene TRBV12-3 or TRBV12-4. CDR3 length: 14 amino acids. The CDR3: CAIQPENSGNTIYF.

This rearrangement joins TRBV7-9 to TRBJ2-5. The CDR3 has 13 residues. From germline, CDR1 is SEHNR and CDR2 FQNEAQ (reference sequence). CDR3 sequence: CASSLTNQETQYF.

This chain joins TRBV12-3 or TRBV12-4 and TRBJ1-1; TCRdb's assignment of TRBD1 cannot be checked, as there is no DNA. The CDR3 totals 14 residues. CDR3 residues: CASSLAGGNTEAFF.

The chain carries TRBV5-1 and TRBJ2-2. Germline values: CDR1 SGHRS, CDR2 YFSETQ. The CDR3 covers 14 residues. The CDR3 protein is CASITGFGAGELFF.

The chain is built from TRBV7-7 and TRBJ2-1; no DNA is available, so the TRBD2 call from TCRdb remains unchecked. The CDR3 has 16 amino acids. CDR1 and CDR2 from the germline V gene are SSHAT and FNYEAQ (reference sequence). The CDR3 reads CASSTGLAGGYNEQFF.

V usage is TRBV4-3 and J usage is TRBJ1-2. The CDR3 has 15 residues. The germline gives CDR1 LGHNA, CDR2 YSLEER. CDR3 protein: CASSQDSAPNYGYTF.

The chain has TRBV4-3 and TRBJ2-7; checking the TCRdb D call of TRBD1 is not possible without DNA. Germline loops: CDR1 LGHNA, CDR2 YSLEER. The CDR3 contains 15 residues. The CDR3 spells CASSQSDRETYEQYF.

The V call is TRBV11-2, the J call TRBJ1-4; as DNA is missing, the TRBD1 call by TCRdb cannot be tested. The germline V gene has CDR1 SGHAT and CDR2 FQNNGV. This CDR3 comprises 12 residues. This chain's CDR3 is CASSLGREKLFF.

The chain has TRBV6-5 and TRBJ2-2. Germline V gives CDR1 MNHEY, CDR2 SVGAGI. This CDR3 contains 14 residues. The CDR3 sequence: CASSSRASTGELFF.

The chain carries TRBV20-1 and TRBJ2-7; absent DNA, TCRdb's TRBD2 call cannot be checked. This CDR3 has 13 residues. Germline CDR1 DFQATT, CDR2 SNEGSKA (reference sequence). The CDR3: CSAIAGDLYEQYF.

The chain employs TRBV27 and TRBJ2-5; with no DNA, the TCRdb D assignment of TRBD2 cannot be verified. The germline V gene has CDR1 MNHEY and CDR2 SMNVEV (reference sequence). This CDR3 spans 15 amino acids. The CDR3 region is CATHLTSGGQETQYF.

The V call is TRBV3-1, the J call TRBJ2-5. Germline V gives CDR1 LGHDT, CDR2 YNNKEL (reference sequence). This CDR3 is built from 14 residues. CDR3 amino acids: CASSQPNDGETQYF.

The V call is TRBV28, the J call TRBJ2-2; the D gene TCRdb calls, TRBD1, cannot be checked with no DNA. Germline lookup yields CDR1 MDHEN and CDR2 SYDVKM. This CDR3 is built from 13 residues. CDR3 sequence: CASTSDSTGELFF. Complete variable domain (other parts from reference TRBV28 and TRBJ2-2): DVKVTQSSRYLVKRTGEKVFLECVQDMDHENMFWYRQDPGLGLRLIYFSYDVKMKEKGDIPEGYSVSREKKERFSLILESASTNQTSMYLCASTSDSTGELFFGEGSRLTVL.

V gene TRBV5-6 combines with J gene TRBJ2-3; TCRdb's D call of TRBD2 is untestable without DNA. The CDR3 has 18 residues. Germline V gene lookup returns CDR1 SGHDT and CDR2 YYEEEE. CDR3: CASSLKTSGGAGADTQYF.

The chain links TRBV4-3 to TRBJ2-7; TCRdb selects TRBD1, and the lack of DNA leaves this call unchecked. The CDR3 sequence is 14 residues long. Per germline, CDR1 LGHNA and CDR2 YSLEER. CDR3 region: CASSHYGQNYEQYF.

This rearrangement joins TRBV20-1 to TRBJ2-5. The CDR3 contains 12 residues. Germline V gene data show CDR1 as DFQATT and CDR2 as SNEGSKA (reference sequence). The CDR3 is CSARDGVETQYF.

The chain joins TRBV29-1 to TRBJ1-1. The CDR3 has 14 residues. Per germline, CDR1 SQVTM and CDR2 ANQGSEA. The CDR3 protein is CSVKTGGPITEAFF.

The chain employs TRBV14 and TRBJ1-6. The germline V gene has CDR1 SGHDN and CDR2 FVKESK. The length of the CDR3 is 13 residues. This CDR3 reads CASSPYYNSPLHF.

CDR3 residues: CASSYGPGSYEQYF. J is TRBJ2-7 and V is TRBV6-5. The CDR3 runs to 14 residues. The germline CDR1 and CDR2 sequences are MNHEY and SVGAGI.

The chain uses TRBV12-3 or TRBV12-4 and TRBJ2-7. The length of the CDR3 is 14 residues. The CDR3 loop reads CASSLDGSSYEQYF.

This sequence joins TRBV28 and TRBJ2-7; without DNA, the TCRdb call of TRBD1 cannot be checked. The V gene's germline CDR1 is MDHEN and CDR2 SYDVKM. The CDR3 has 16 amino acids. CDR3 sequence reads: CASTVRPTGGPASTYF.

The CDR3 sequence: CSARPQRGSHTDTQYF. The chain links TRBV20-1 to TRBJ2-3; with no DNA, the TCRdb D assignment of TRBD2 cannot be verified. The CDR3 totals 16 residues. CDR1 is DFQATT and CDR2 is SNEGSKA in the germline V gene (reference sequence).

V and J are TRBV25-1 and TRBJ2-2; with no DNA, the TCRdb D assignment of TRBD1 cannot be verified. The CDR3 loop spans 12 amino acids. The germline V gene has CDR1 MGHDK and CDR2 SYGVNS. CDR3 amino acids: CASRTGVGELFF.

J is TRBJ1-5 and V is TRBV6-5; TCRdb proposes TRBD1, but this gene call is untestable without DNA. CDR1 is MNHEY and CDR2 is SVGAGI in the germline V gene. The CDR3 has 15 amino acids. CDR3 region: CASRIGQGRNQPQHF.